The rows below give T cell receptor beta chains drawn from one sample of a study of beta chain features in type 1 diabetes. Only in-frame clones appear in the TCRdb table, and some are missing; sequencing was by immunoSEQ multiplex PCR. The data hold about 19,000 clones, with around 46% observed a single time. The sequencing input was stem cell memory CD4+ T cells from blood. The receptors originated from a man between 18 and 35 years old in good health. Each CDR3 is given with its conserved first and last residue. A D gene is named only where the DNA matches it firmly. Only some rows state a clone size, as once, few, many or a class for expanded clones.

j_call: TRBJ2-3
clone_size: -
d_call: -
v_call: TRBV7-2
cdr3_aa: CASRNGGTDTQYF
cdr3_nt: TGTGCCAGCAGAAACGGGGGCACAGATACGCAGTATTTT

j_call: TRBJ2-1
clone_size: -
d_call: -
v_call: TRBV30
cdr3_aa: CAWSVSFRTYNEQFF
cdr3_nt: TGTGCCTGGAGTGTGAGTTTTCGGACTTACAATGAGCAGTTCTTC

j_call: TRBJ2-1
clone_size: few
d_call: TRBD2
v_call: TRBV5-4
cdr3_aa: CASSPGLAGGKIEQFF
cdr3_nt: TGTGCCAGCAGCCCGGGACTAGCGGGGGGGAAAATAGAGCAGTTCTTC

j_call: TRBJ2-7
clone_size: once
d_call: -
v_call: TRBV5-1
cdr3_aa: CASSPSTGTFSYEQYF
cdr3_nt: TGCGCCAGCAGCCCCTCGACAGGGACTTTCTCCTACGAGCAGTACTTC

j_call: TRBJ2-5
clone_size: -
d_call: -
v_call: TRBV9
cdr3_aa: CASSVRGSPEETQYF
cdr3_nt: TGTGCCAGCAGCGTCAGAGGGTCGCCAGAGGAGACCCAGTACTTC

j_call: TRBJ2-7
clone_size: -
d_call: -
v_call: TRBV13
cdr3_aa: CASSLERGEQYF
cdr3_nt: TGTGCCAGCAGCTTAGAAAGGGGCGAGCAGTACTTC

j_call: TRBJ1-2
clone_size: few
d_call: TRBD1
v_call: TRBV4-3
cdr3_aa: CASAERDSYGYTF
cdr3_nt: TGCGCCAGCGCCGAACGGGACAGCTATGGCTACACCTTC

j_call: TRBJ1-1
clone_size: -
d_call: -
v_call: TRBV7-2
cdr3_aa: CASSLERVTEAFF
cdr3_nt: TGTGCCAGCAGCTTAGAGAGAGTCACTGAAGCTTTCTTT

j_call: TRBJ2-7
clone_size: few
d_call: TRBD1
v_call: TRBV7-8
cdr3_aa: CASSLAQGEGYEQYF
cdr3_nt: TGTGCCAGCAGCTTAGCCCAGGGGGAAGGTTACGAGCAGTACTTC

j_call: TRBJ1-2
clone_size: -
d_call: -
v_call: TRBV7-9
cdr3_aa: CASSLSQGNYGYTF
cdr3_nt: TGTGCCAGCAGCTTATCCCAGGGGAACTATGGCTACACCTTC

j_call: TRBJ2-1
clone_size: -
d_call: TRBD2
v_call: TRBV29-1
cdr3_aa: CSVPRTGGNEQFF
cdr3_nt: TGCAGCGTCCCGAGGACGGGGGGCAATGAGCAGTTCTTC

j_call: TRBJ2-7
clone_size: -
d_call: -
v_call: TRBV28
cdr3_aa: CASSIVVSYEQYF
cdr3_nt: TGTGCCAGCAGTATTGTCGTCTCCTACGAGCAGTACTTC

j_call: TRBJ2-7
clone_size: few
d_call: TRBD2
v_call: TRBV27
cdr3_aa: CASSLSGLAGVSAYEQYF
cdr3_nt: TGTGCCAGCAGTTTATCTGGGCTAGCGGGAGTTTCGGCCTACGAGCAGTACTTC

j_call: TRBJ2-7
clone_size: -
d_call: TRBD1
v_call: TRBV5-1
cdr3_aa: CASSLRTGGMPYEQYF
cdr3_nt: TGCGCCAGCAGCCTGCGGACAGGGGGTATGCCCTACGAGCAGTACTTC

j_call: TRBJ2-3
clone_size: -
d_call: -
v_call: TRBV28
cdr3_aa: CASSLPGLDHTQYF
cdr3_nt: TGTGCCAGCAGTCTCCCGGGACTCGACCATACGCAGTATTTT

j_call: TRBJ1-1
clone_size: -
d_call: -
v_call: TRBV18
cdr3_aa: CASSPTGIGARRAFF
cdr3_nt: TGTGCCAGCTCACCAACAGGGATTGGGGCCCGACGAGCTTTCTTT

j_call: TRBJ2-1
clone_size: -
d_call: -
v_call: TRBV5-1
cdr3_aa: CASSLDAGYHEQFF
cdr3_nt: TGCGCCAGCAGCTTGGACGCAGGTTACCATGAGCAGTTCTTC

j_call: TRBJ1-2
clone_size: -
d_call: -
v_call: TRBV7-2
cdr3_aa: CASSLLANNYGYTF
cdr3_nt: TGTGCCAGCAGCTTATTGGCCAATAACTATGGCTACACCTTC

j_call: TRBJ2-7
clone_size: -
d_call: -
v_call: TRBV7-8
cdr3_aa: CASSGSTRTGYEQYF
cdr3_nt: TGTGCCAGCAGCGGCAGTACTAGGACTGGGTACGAGCAGTACTTC

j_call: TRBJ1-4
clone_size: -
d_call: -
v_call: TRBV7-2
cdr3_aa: CASSPGVDEKLFF
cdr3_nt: TGTGCCAGCAGCCCGGGGGTGGATGAAAAACTGTTTTTT

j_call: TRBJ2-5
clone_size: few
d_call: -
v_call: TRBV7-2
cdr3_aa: CASSRDRQETQYF
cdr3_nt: TGTGCCAGCAGCCGAGACAGGCAAGAGACCCAGTACTTC

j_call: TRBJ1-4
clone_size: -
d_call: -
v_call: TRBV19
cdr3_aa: CASSQGTGFVGEKLFF
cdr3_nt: TGTGCCAGTAGTCAGGGAACAGGGTTTGTTGGTGAAAAACTGTTTTTT

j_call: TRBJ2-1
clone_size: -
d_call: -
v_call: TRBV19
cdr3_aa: CASSSSRGGSSYNEQFF
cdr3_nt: TGTGCCAGTAGTTCCTCCAGGGGCGGGAGCTCCTACAATGAGCAGTTCTTC

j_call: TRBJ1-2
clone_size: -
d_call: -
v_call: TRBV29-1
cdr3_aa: CSVARSNYGYTF
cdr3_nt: TGCAGCGTTGCTCGCAGTAACTATGGCTACACCTTC

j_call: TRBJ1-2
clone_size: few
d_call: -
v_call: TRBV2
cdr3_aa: CASPRVLYGYTF
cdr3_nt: TGTGCCAGCCCCCGGGTCCTCTATGGCTACACCTTC

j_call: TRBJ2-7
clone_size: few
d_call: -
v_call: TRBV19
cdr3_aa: CASSAQYRDYEQYF
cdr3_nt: TGTGCCAGTAGTGCGCAATACAGGGATTACGAGCAGTACTTC